This TCR beta chain was recovered during a study of T cell repertoires in cytomegalovirus infection. On the study more broadly: Signatures in public TCR beta sequences pointed to both CMV infection and matching HLA type.

The CDR3 has 13 amino acids. CDR1 is KGHDR and CDR2 is SFDVKD in the germline V gene. The germline V and J ends were trimmed by 7 bases and 6 bases, with 12 bases remaining between them. Points on this clonotype: The antigen is undetermined.

The study's findings and limits: Cumulative public TCR beta family frequency identified carriers of CMV plus the relevant HLA. In two of eight donors, the top clonotype was HLA-C-restricted CMV-specific.

TCRdb redid the calling of the reads with MiXCR, one entry per CDR3 protein. The table has 300,000 to 400,000 distinct CDR3 sequences, approximately 25% seen once. This clonotype was sampled from a human donor in good health (CMV status not recorded). Some clones in this sample may be carry-over from other donors' samples. This specimen consisted of cultured PBMCs, obtained from culture after CMV antigen stimulation. The rearrangement joins TRBV24-1 to TRBJ2-1; D ambiguous. The CDR3 DNA is TGTGCCACCAGCGGACCCTGGGGCAATGAGCAGTTCTTC. Its protein product is CATSGPWGNEQFF.